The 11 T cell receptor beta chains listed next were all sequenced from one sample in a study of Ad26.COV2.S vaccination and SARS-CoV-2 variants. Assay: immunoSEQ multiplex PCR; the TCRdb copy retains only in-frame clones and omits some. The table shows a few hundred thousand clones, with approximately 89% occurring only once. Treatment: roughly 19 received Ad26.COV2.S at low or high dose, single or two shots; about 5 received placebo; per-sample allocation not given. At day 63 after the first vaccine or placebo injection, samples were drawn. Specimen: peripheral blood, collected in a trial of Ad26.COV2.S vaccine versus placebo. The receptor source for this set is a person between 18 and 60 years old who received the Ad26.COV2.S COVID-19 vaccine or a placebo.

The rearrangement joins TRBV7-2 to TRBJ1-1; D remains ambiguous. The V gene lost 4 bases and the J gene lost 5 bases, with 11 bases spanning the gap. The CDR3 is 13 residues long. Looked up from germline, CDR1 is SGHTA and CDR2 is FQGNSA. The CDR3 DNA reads TGTGCCAGCAGCTGGGGTAGAAGAACTGAAGCTTTCTTT. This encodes CASSWGRRTEAFF.

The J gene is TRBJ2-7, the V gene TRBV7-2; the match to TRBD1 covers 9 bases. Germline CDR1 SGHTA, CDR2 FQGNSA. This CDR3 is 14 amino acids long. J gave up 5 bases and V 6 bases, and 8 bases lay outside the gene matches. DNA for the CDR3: TGTGCCAGCAGTCTCCGGGACAGGGTTGACGAGCAGTACTTC. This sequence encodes CASSLRDRVDEQYF.

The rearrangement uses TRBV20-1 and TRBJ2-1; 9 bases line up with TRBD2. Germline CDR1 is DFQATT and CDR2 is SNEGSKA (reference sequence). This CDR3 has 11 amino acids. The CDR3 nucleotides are TGCAGGACTAGCGGCCACAATGAGCAGTTCTTC. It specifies CRTSGHNEQFF.

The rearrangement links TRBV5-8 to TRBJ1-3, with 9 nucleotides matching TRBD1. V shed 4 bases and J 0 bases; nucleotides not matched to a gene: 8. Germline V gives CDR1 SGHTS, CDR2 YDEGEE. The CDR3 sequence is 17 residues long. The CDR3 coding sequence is TGTGCCAGCAGCAATGACAGGGGGTTTTCCTCTGGAAACACCATATATTTT. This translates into CASSNDRGFSSGNTIYF.

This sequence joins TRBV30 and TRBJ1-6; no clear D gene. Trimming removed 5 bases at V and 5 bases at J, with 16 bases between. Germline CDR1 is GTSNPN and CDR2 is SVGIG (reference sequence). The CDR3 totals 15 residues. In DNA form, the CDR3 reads TGTGCCTGGGGCCCCATCGGGCCTAATAATTCACCCCTCCACTTT. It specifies CAWGPIGPNNSPLHF.

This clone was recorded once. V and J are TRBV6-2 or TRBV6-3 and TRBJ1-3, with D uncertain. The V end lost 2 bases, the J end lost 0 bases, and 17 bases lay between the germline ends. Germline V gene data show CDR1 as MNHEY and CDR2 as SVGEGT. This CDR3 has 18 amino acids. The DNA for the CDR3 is TGTGCCAGCAGTTACATGCAGAGGCGAGGGTCCTCTGGAAACACCATATATTTT. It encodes CASSYMQRRGSSGNTIYF.

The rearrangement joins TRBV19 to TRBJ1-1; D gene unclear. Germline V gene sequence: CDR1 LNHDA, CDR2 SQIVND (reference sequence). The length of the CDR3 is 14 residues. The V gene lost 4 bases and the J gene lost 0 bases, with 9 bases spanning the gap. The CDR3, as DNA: TGTGCCAGTAGTAGCCAGGTCATGAACACTGAAGCTTTCTTT. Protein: CASSSQVMNTEAFF.

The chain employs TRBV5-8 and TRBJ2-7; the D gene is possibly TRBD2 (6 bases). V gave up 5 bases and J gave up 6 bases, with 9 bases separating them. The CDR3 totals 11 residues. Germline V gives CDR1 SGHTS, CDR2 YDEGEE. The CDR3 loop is CASRGLGEQYF. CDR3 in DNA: TGTGCCAGCAGGGGACTCGGCGAGCAGTACTTC.

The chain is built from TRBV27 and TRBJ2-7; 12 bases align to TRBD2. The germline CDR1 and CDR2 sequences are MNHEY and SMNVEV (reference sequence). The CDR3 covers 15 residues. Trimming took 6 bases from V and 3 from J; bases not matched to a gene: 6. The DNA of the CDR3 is TGTGCCAGCAGGGGACTAGCGGGTGGGGGCTACGAGCAGTACTTC. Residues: CASRGLAGGGYEQYF.

For the CDR3, the DNA is TGTGCCAGCAGCTTGGGGCCTAGCGGGAGCTACACCGGGGAGCTGTTTTTT. It specifies CASSLGPSGSYTGELFF. The chain couples TRBV5-8 to TRBJ2-2; 10 nucleotides match TRBD2. Unmatched junction bases numbered 5, after V lost 0 bases and J lost 3 bases. The V gene's germline CDR1 is SGHTS and CDR2 YDEGEE. This CDR3 is 17 amino acids long.

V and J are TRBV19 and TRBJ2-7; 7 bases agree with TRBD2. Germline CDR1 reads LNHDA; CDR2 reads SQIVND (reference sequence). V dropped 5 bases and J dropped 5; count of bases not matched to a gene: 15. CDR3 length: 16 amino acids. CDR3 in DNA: TGTGCCAGTAGTTTCCGTAGCGGGTCTCGCTGGGACGAGCAGTACTTC. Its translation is CASSFRSGSRWDEQYF.